This section outlines one TCR delta chain sequence together with its context. TCRdb reprocessed the reads using CATT. Of 6,500 to 8,500 delta-chain clones in the sample, about 10% are singletons; the top ten hold approximately 6.6%. The sample comes from a study of gamma-delta chains in newborns, infants, children. The CDR3 spans 16 residues. Germline-derived CDR1 and CDR2 are GEAIGNYY and EKD. The V and J ends lost 2 bases and 0 bases respectively, with 7 bases between them. The chain employs TRDV2 and TRDJ3, with D maybe TRDD3 (6 bases). The sample taken for sequencing was blood. This clonotype was sampled from a child who was a newborn, infant or young child, either healthy, febrile or measles-vaccinated (not recorded which). CDR3 sequence reads: CACDILGSWDTRQMFF. CDR3 nucleotide sequence: TGTGCCTGTGACATACTGGGCTCCTGGGACACCCGACAGATGTTTTTC.